This T cell receptor beta chain emerged from a study of post-analysis software for immune sequencing data. Overall study: The disease courses spanned relapsing-remitting, secondary progressive and progressive-relapsing forms of multiple sclerosis. Study results and limitations: Relative to controls, patients had about five TRBV segments at higher frequency, with TRBV5-6, TRBV5-1 and TRBV20-1 among these. Patients with multiple sclerosis recorded significantly lower normalized Chao1 diversity than controls, the study found.

This clonotype was seen a handful of times. Its antigen is not known. With a much larger clone just one base away, this may be a read error. From germline, CDR1 is SQVTM and CDR2 ANQGSEA. The CDR3 has 12 amino acids. V lost 7 bases and J lost 7, with 16 bases in between. Carried by the TCR beta cDNA libraries were unique molecular identifiers. The yield from about 1 to 10 million T cells was roughly 500,000 cDNA molecules in total. Each CDR3 protein gets one entry after TCRdb re-called the PCR reads with MiXCR. The sample records 170,000 or so distinct CDR3 sequences, around 30% being singletons. Sequenced sample: blood. This TCR was recovered from a girl aged 5-17 years with multiple sclerosis. The V and J genes are TRBV29-1 and TRBJ2-5; D not resolved. CDR3 nucleotide sequence: TGCAGCGGTGTAGATTGGTCTCGGACCCAGTACTTC. Encoded protein: CSGVDWSRTQYF.